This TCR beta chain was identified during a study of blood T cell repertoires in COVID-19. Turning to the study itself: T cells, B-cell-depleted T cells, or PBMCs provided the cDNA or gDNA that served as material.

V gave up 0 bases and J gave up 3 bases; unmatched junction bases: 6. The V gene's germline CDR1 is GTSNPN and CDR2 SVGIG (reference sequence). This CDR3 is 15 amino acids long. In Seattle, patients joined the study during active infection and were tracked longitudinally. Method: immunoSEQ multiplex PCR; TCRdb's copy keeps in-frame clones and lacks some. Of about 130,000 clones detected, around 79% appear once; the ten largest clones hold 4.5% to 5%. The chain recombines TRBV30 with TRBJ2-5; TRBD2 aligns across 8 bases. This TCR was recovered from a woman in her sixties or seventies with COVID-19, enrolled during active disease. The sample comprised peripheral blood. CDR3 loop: CAWSVGLAQKETQYF. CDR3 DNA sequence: TGTGCCTGGAGTGTAGGACTAGCACAAAAAGAGACCCAGTACTTC.